Following are 25 T cell receptor beta chains from one sample sequenced in a study of blood T cell repertoires in COVID-19. The table came from immunoSEQ multiplex PCR; TCRdb's copy has only in-frame clones and leaves some out. The table includes some 320,000 clones, around 85% detected once. Sequencing was carried out using PBMCs or T cells enriched from blood (not recorded which). The receptors originated from a woman aged 25 to 39 who had been exposed to COVID-19.

The chain couples TRBV15 to TRBJ2-1; 7 bases are a match to TRBD1. The germline CDR1 and CDR2 sequences are LNHNV and YYDKDF (reference sequence). V shed 5 bases, J shed 4 bases, and the junction held 8 bases outside the gene matches. The CDR3 extends over 15 amino acids. As DNA, the CDR3 is TGTGCCACCAGCGGGACCGGGACAGTTTACAATGAGCAGTTCTTC. Its translation is CATSGTGTVYNEQFF.

The chain joins TRBV28 to TRBJ2-3; TRBD1 matches 11 bases. Germline V gene lookup returns CDR1 MDHEN and CDR2 SYDVKM. With 8 bases clipped from V and 2 bases from J, the junction kept 3 bases outside the gene matches. CDR3 length: 14 residues. The CDR3 DNA reads as TGTGCCAGCCGGGACAGGGGGTCCACAGATACGCAGTATTTT. It encodes CASRDRGSTDTQYF.

In its sample, this clone was seen once. A junction boundary mismatches the germline segment, possibly from a read error. The chain has TRBV6-1 and TRBJ1-2; D possibly corresponds to TRBD1 (5 bases). The germline CDR1 and CDR2 sequences are MNHNS and SASEGT. The CDR3 spans 15 residues. As DNA, the CDR3 is TGTGCCAGCAGGGAAGATACAGGAGCCAACTATGGCTACACCTTC. This sequence encodes CASREDTGANYGYTF.

The genes are TRBV7-9 and TRBJ2-5, with a tentative D call TRBD2 (5 bases). CDR3 size: 16 residues. Per germline, CDR1 SEHNR and CDR2 FQNEAQ (reference sequence). Between the trimmed V and J ends, which lost 2 bases and 5 bases, there was a span of 18 bases. CDR3 in DNA: TGTGCCAGCAGCTTACTGGAAACCCGGAGGAAGGAGACCCAGTACTTC. Translation gives CASSLLETRRKETQYF.

The rearrangement uses TRBV18 and TRBJ2-3; 8 bases map to TRBD1. The ends lost 5 bases at V and 4 bases at J; junction bases unmatched: 8. From germline, CDR1 is KGHSH and CDR2 LQKENI. The CDR3 runs to 15 residues. The CDR3 protein is CASSWDRPYSDTQYF. CDR3 sequence (DNA): TGTGCCAGCTCATGGGACAGGCCTTATTCAGATACGCAGTATTTT.

The table lists this clone with a count of one. The CDR3 loop reads CASASGRSSTDTQYF. For the CDR3, the DNA is TGTGCCAGCGCAAGCGGGCGCTCGAGCACAGATACGCAGTATTTT. The rearrangement links TRBV9 to TRBJ2-3; D perhaps matches TRBD2 (6 bases). The CDR3 sequence is 15 residues long. V was cut by 7 bases and J by 0 bases, with 15 bases left in between. Germline CDR1 and CDR2: SGDLS and YYNGEE.

The chain recombines TRBV4-3 with TRBJ1-2, with 11 bases fitting TRBD1. With 4 bases clipped from V and 7 bases from J, the junction kept 8 bases outside the gene matches. The germline CDR1 and CDR2 sequences are LGHNA and YSLEER. This CDR3 has 15 amino acids. The CDR3 loop reads CASSRGQGALSGYTF. CDR3 in DNA: TGCGCCAGCAGCCGAGGACAGGGGGCGCTTAGTGGCTACACCTTC.

The rearrangement uses TRBV6-1 and TRBJ1-1, with a weak D call TRBD1 (5 bases). Looked up from germline, CDR1 is MNHNS and CDR2 is SASEGT. CDR3 size: 16 residues. V was pared by 2 bases and J by 3 bases, with 16 bases between. The CDR3, as DNA: TGTGCCAGCAGTGAAACGGTCGGGGGTCTTGACACTGAAGCTTTCTTT. It is translated as CASSETVGGLDTEAFF.

The genes are TRBV28 and TRBJ1-1; D remains ambiguous. Germline loops: CDR1 MDHEN, CDR2 SYDVKM. This CDR3 is 12 amino acids long. Trimming shortened V by 8 bases and J by 7 bases, and 14 bases separated the two germline ends. The DNA of the CDR3 is TGTGCCAGCGGCCCCCTGGCTCTTGAAGCTTTCTTT. Translated: CASGPLALEAFF.

This rearrangement joins TRBV5-4 to TRBJ2-1; 9 nucleotides agree with TRBD2. The CDR3 contains 11 residues. The germline CDR1 and CDR2 sequences are SGHNT and YYREEE (reference sequence). V shed 1 base, J shed 14 bases, and the junction held 1 base outside the gene matches. The CDR3 DNA is TGTGCCAGCAGCTTGTCTAGCGGGGAGTTCTTC. Amino acid sequence: CASSLSSGEFF.

This clone was seen only a few times. The J gene is TRBJ2-7, the V gene TRBV27, with TRBD1 matching 8 bases. The trim removed 5 bases at V and 6 bases at J, leaving 6 bases unmatched. The CDR3 sequence is 13 residues long. Germline CDR1 reads MNHEY; CDR2 reads SMNVEV (reference sequence). The CDR3 sequence is CASSGQGVSEQYF. The CDR3, as DNA: TGTGCCAGCAGTGGACAGGGAGTAAGCGAGCAGTACTTC.

The rearrangement joins TRBV6-4 to TRBJ2-3, with D perhaps matching TRBD2 (5 bases). The V end lost 6 bases, the J end lost 4 bases, and 20 bases lay between the germline ends. The CDR3 contains 16 residues. Germline V gives CDR1 MRHNA, CDR2 SNTAGT. CDR3 in amino acids: CASRSVLVGCADTQYF. The CDR3 DNA reads TGTGCCAGCAGGTCCGTACTAGTGGGATGCGCAGATACGCAGTATTTT.

This clone appeared a few times. V and J are TRBV15 and TRBJ2-2, with unresolved D. Trimming pared 0 bases from V and 5 bases from J, leaving 13 bases between. Germline lookup yields CDR1 LNHNV and CDR2 YYDKDF (reference sequence). The CDR3 runs 16 residues. CDR3 amino acids: CATSRDRRGTTGELFF. CDR3 nucleotides: TGTGCCACCAGCAGAGATCGTAGAGGAACGACCGGGGAGCTGTTTTTT.

The CDR3 nucleotides are TGTGCCAGCAGGGCCCGAAGAGCGGATACGCAGTATTTT. It is translated as CASRARRADTQYF. The V and J genes are TRBV2 and TRBJ2-3; D gene unclear. This CDR3 is 13 amino acids long. The V end lost 6 bases, the J end lost 6 bases, and 13 bases lay between the germline ends. The germline V gene encodes CDR1 SNHLY and CDR2 FYNNEI.

The J gene is TRBJ2-7, the V gene TRBV10-1; no reliable D call. Germline V CDR1 and CDR2: WNHNN, SYGVQD (reference sequence). The CDR3 extends over 15 amino acids. The germline V and J ends were trimmed by 8 bases and 0 bases, with 17 bases remaining between them. CDR3 coding DNA: TGCGCCAGCCCGAGGCGGCGCAAGAGCTCCTACGAGCAGTACTTC. It yields the protein CASPRRRKSSYEQYF.

The chain employs TRBV2 and TRBJ1-4; D gene uncertain. This CDR3 contains 14 residues. Germline V gene sequence: CDR1 SNHLY, CDR2 FYNNEI. Deletions cut 3 bases from V and 8 bases from J, with 13 bases between. This chain's CDR3 is CASSDGRAREKLFF. The DNA for the CDR3 is TGTGCCAGCAGTGATGGGAGGGCCCGGGAAAAACTGTTTTTT.

The chain couples TRBV6-5 to TRBJ2-3; 8 bases align to TRBD1. V shed 4 bases, J shed 4 bases, and the junction held 4 bases outside the gene matches. This CDR3 has 14 residues. The germline gives CDR1 MNHEY, CDR2 SVGAGI. Written as DNA, the CDR3 is TGTGCCAGCAGTTCAGGACAGGGCCCAGATACGCAGTATTTT. Its translation: CASSSGQGPDTQYF.

The chain employs TRBV5-1 and TRBJ2-5; 10 nucleotides align to TRBD2. This CDR3 has 16 amino acids. J lost 2 bases, V lost 3 bases, and 7 bases had no gene match. Germline CDR1 SGHRS, CDR2 YFSETQ. The CDR3 DNA sequence: TGCGCCAGCAGCTGGACTCGAGCGGGAGGGCAAGAGACCCAGTACTTC. It yields the protein CASSWTRAGGQETQYF.

A single count supports this clone. This CDR3 is CASRTDRVYGYTF. The DNA for the CDR3 is TGCGCCAGCAGGACGGACAGAGTCTATGGCTACACCTTC. The chain employs TRBV5-1 and TRBJ1-2, with D possibly matching TRBD1 (6 bases). Germline V gives CDR1 SGHRS, CDR2 YFSETQ. This CDR3 is built from 13 residues. Between the trimmed V and J ends, which lost 5 bases and 4 bases, there was a span of 12 bases.

The chain is built from TRBV14 and TRBJ2-1, with a tentative D call TRBD1 (5 bases). The CDR3 is 14 residues long. The germline CDR1 and CDR2 sequences are SGHDN and FVKESK. V lost 4 bases, J lost 10 bases, and 17 bases lay in between. CDR3 region: CASSPNPGNGEQFF. The CDR3, as DNA: TGTGCCAGCAGCCCGAATCCAGGGAACGGAGAGCAGTTCTTC.

The chain is built from TRBV6-5 and TRBJ2-7; a weak D match, TRBD1 (6 bases). V gave up 2 bases and J gave up 7 bases, with 15 bases separating them. The CDR3 is 14 amino acids. Germline V gives CDR1 MNHEY, CDR2 SVGAGI. CDR3 sequence reads: CASSYETGGVEQYF. For the CDR3, the DNA is TGTGCCAGCAGTTACGAGACAGGCGGAGTGGAGCAGTACTTC.

The chain carries TRBV28 and TRBJ2-1, with TRBD2 matching over 10 bases. Trimming took 5 bases from V and 2 from J; bases not matched to a gene: 3. Germline V gene sequence: CDR1 MDHEN, CDR2 SYDVKM. This CDR3 is 15 amino acids long. The CDR3: CASSRTSGTYNEQFF. The CDR3 bases are TGTGCCAGCAGTCGAACTAGCGGGACCTACAATGAGCAGTTCTTC.

This chain connects TRBV6-2 or TRBV6-3 to TRBJ2-7, with a weak D call TRBD1 (6 bases). Germline assignment: CDR1 MNHEY and CDR2 SVGEGT. The CDR3 extends over 19 amino acids. With 0 bases removed from V and 0 bases from J, the gap between germline ends came to 21 bases. CDR3 in amino acids: CASSYSPGLWGPYSYEQYF. The CDR3 region has the DNA TGTGCCAGCAGTTACTCGCCCGGGCTATGGGGGCCTTACTCCTACGAGCAGTACTTC.

CDR3 loop: CASSGGGLRLEAFF. The CDR3 nucleotides are TGTGCCAGCAGCGGGGGGGGACTCCGCTTGGAGGCTTTCTTT. The V call is TRBV21-1, the J call TRBJ1-1. TRBV21-1 is a listed pseudogene. This CDR3 contains 14 residues.

In this sample, this clone turned up many times. The chain combines TRBV10-1 with TRBJ2-2; TRBD1 agrees at 8 bases. The germline V gene has CDR1 WNHNN and CDR2 SYGVQD (reference sequence). This CDR3 has 16 amino acids. Trimming took 1 base from V and 5 from J; bases not matched to a gene: 6. The CDR3 protein is CASSEWTGKVTGELFF. In nucleotides, the CDR3 is TGCGCCAGCAGTGAGTGGACAGGGAAGGTGACCGGGGAGCTGTTTTTT.